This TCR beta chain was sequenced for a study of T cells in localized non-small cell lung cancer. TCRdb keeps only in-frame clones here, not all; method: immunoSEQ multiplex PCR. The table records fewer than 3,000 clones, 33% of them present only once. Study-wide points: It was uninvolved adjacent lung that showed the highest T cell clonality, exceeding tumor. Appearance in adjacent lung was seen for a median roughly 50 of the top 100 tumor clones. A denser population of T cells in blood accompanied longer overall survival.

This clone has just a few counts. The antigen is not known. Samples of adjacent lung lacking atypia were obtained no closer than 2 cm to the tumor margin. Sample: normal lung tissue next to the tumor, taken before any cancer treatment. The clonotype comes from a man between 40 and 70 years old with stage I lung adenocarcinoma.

The CDR3 protein is CASSSTPGGTEAFF. DNA for the CDR3: TGTGCCAGCAGCTCGACGCCGGGGGGGACTGAAGCTTTCTTT. The chain recombines TRBV11-3 with TRBJ1-1; D is possibly TRBD1 (5 bases). The CDR3 is 14 amino acids. Per germline, CDR1 SGHNT and CDR2 YENEEA. Trimming left V 4 bases short and J 5 bases short, with 14 bases between.